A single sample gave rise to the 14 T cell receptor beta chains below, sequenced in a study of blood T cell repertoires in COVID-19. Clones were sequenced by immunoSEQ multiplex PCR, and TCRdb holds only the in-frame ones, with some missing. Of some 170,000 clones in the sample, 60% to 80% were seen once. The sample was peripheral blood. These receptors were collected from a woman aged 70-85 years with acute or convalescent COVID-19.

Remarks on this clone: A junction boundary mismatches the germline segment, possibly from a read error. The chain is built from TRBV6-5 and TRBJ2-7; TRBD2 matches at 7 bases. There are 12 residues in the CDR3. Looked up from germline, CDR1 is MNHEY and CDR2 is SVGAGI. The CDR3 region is CASSLNGGTKFF. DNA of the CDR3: TGTGCCAGCAGCCTTAACGGGGGGACTAAGTTCTTC.

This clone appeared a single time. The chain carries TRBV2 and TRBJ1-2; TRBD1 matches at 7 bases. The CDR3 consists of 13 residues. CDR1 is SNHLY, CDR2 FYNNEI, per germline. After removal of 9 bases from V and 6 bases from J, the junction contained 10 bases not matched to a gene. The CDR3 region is CASSPGQIHGYTF. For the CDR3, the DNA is TGTGCCAGTTCCCCGGGACAGATTCATGGCTACACCTTC.

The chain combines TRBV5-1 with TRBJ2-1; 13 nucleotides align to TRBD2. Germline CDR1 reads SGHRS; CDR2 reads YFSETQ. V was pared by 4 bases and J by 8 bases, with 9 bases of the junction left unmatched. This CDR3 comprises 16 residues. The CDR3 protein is CASSLAGTSGNHEQFF. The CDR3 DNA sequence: TGCGCCAGCAGCCTGGCCGGGACTAGCGGGAATCATGAGCAGTTCTTC. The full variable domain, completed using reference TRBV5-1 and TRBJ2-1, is KAGVTQTPRYLIKTRGQQVTLSCSPISGHRSVSWYQQTPGQGLQFLFEYFSETQRNKGNFPGRFSGRQFSNSRSEMNVSTLELGDSALYLCASSLAGTSGNHEQFFGPGTRLTVL.

The CDR3 spells CASNPSGINEQFF. DNA for the CDR3: TGTGCCAGCAACCCTAGCGGGATCAATGAGCAGTTCTTC. The chain is built from TRBV25-1 and TRBJ2-1; 9 nucleotides agree with TRBD2. Germline CDR1 and CDR2: MGHDK and SYGVNS. V lost 7 bases and J lost 6; bases outside the gene matches: 4. This CDR3 is 13 amino acids long.

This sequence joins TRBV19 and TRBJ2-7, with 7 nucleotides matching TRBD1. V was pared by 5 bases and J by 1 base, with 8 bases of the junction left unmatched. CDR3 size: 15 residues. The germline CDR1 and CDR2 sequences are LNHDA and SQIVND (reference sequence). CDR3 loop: CASSFSGTDSYEQYF. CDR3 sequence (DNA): TGTGCCAGTAGTTTTTCCGGGACAGATTCCTACGAGCAGTACTTC.

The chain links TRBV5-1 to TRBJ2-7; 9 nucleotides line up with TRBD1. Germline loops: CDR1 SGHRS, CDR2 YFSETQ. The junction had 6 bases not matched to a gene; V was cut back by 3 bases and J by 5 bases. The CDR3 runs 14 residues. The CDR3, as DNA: TGCGCCAGCAGCTCCGGGACAGGGCGCGACGAGCAGTACTTC. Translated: CASSSGTGRDEQYF.

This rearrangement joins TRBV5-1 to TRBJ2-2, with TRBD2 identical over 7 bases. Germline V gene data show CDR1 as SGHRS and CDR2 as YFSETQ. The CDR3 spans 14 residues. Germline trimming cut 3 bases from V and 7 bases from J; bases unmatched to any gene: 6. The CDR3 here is CASSSGLIGGELFF. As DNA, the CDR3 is TGCGCCAGCAGCTCGGGACTAATAGGCGGGGAGCTGTTTTTT.

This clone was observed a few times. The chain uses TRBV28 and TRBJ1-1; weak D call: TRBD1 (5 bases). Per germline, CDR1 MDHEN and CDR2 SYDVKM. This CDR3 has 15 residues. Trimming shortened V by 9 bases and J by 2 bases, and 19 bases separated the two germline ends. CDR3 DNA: TGTGCCAGTTACAGGACGGGGGGATCCAACACTGAAGCTTTCTTT. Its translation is CASYRTGGSNTEAFF.

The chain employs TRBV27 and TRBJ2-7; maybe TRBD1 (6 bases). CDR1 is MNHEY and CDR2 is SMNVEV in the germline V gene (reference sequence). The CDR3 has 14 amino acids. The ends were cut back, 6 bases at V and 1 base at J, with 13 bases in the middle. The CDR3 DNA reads TGTGCCAGCAGCCGGACAGCCTTATCCTACGAGCAGTACTTC. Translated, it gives CASSRTALSYEQYF.

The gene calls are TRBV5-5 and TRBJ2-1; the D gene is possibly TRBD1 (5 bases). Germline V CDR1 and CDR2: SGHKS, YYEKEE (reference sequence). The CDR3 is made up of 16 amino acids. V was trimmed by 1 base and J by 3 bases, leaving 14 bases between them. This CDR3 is CASSLRQGVNYNEQFF. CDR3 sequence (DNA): TGTGCCAGCAGCTTGCGCCAGGGTGTCAACTACAATGAGCAGTTCTTC. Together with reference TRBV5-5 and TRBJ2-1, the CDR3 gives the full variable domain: DAGVTQSPTHLIKTRGQQVTLRCSPISGHKSVSWYQQVLGQGPQFIFQYYEKEERGRGNFPDRFSARQFPNYSSELNVNALLLGDSALYLCASSLRQGVNYNEQFFGPGTRLTVL.

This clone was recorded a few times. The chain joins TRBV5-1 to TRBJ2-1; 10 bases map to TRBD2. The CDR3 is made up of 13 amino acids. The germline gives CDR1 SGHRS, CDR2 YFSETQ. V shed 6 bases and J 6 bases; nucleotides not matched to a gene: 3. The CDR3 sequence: CASNSGRSNEQFF. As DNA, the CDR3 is TGCGCCAGCAATAGCGGGAGGTCCAATGAGCAGTTCTTC.

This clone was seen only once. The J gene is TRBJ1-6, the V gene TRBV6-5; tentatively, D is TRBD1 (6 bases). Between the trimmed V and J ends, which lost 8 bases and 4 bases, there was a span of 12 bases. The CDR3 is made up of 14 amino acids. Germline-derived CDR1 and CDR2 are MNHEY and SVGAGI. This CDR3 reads CASHTGQYNSPLHF. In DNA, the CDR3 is TGTGCCAGCCACACAGGACAGTATAATTCACCCCTCCACTTT.

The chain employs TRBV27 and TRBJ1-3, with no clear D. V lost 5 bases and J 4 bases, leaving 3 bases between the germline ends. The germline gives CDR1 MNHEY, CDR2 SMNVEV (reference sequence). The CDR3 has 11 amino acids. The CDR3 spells CASSQGNTIYF. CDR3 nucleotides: TGTGCCAGCAGTCAGGGAAACACCATATATTTT.

DNA for the CDR3: TGTGCCAGCAGCCCTAGCAGGACCGGGGAGCTGTTTTTT. Protein sequence: CASSPSRTGELFF. This chain joins TRBV11-3 and TRBJ2-2; maybe TRBD2 (5 bases). The V gene's germline CDR1 is SGHNT and CDR2 YENEEA. Trimming stripped 5 bases from V and 5 bases from J, with 9 bases between. CDR3 length: 13 residues.